This is a list of T cell receptor beta chains from one sample in a study of CD8 T cells in Susac syndrome. TCRdb analysed the immunoSEQ multiplex PCR reads with MiXCR anew, one entry per CDR3 protein. Of 90,000 or so distinct CDR3 sequences listed, about 93% were seen once; the top ten hold around 0.3%. Sequencing input: CD8+ T cells from PBMCs. These receptors originate from a human donor in good health. The CDR3 runs from the conserved cysteine through the conserved F or W. Each record gives: D gene, J gene, V gene, clone size, CDR3 protein, CDR3 DNA. The D gene is left open where the match is weak. Clone size is given for some rows only: seen once, a few or many times, or a class if the clone is expanded.

-	TRBJ1-1	TRBV29-1	-	CSGLGDRRTEAFF	TGCAGCGGACTGGGTGACCGGAGGACTGAAGCTTTCTTT
-	TRBJ1-2	TRBV9	-	CASSVDNSFYGYTF	TGTGCCAGCAGCGTAGACAACAGCTTCTATGGCTACACCTTC
TRBD1	TRBJ2-7	TRBV5-6	-	CASSLWDSSYEQYF	TGTGCCAGCAGCTTGTGGGACAGCTCCTACGAGCAGTACTTC
-	TRBJ1-2	TRBV6-2/TRBV6-3	-	CASSWRLVNYGYTF	TGTGCCAGCAGTTGGAGACTGGTTAACTATGGCTACACCTTC
-	TRBJ2-3	TRBV3-1	-	CASSQDFGGVDTQYF	TGTGCCAGCAGCCAAGATTTCGGGGGTGTAGATACGCAGTATTTT
TRBD1	TRBJ2-3	TRBV3-1	-	CASSPTGQGARETDTQYF	TGTGCCAGCAGCCCAACGGGACAGGGGGCGCGAGAGACAGATACGCAGTATTTT
TRBD2	TRBJ2-2	TRBV7-9	-	CASSSREGTNTGELFF	TGTGCCAGCAGCTCGAGGGAGGGAACGAACACCGGGGAGCTGTTTTTT
-	TRBJ2-1	TRBV4-2	-	CASSQGDSTYNEQFF	TGTGCCAGCAGCCAGGGGGACTCCACCTACAATGAGCAGTTCTTC
-	TRBJ1-1	TRBV29-1	-	CSVEVGQWYGNTEAFF	TGCAGCGTTGAAGTCGGTCAGTGGTACGGGAACACTGAAGCTTTCTTT
-	TRBJ1-1	TRBV11-2	once	CASSLGGGQGTEAFF	TGTGCCAGCAGCTTAGGTGGGGGGCAGGGCACTGAAGCTTTCTTT